The clone carrying this TCR beta chain has more than one count but fewer than ten. Its cognate antigen is unknown. The germline gives CDR1 SQVTM, CDR2 ANQGSEA. V lost 8 bases and J lost 3, with 22 bases in between. The CDR3 has 15 amino acids. Profiling relied on immunoSEQ multiplex PCR, and the TCRdb table lists in-frame clones only, not all of them. The data contain approximately 270,000 clones, 65% to 90% of them seen just once; the ten biggest clones take up roughly 1%. This specimen belongs to a study of cytomegalovirus exposure and HLA in healthy donors. In the study overall: The 100 to 150 validation repertoires and the approximately 700 first-cohort repertoires shared a platform, a later analysis reported. Study-level findings and limits: In vitro checks showed that three CMV-associated chains really do target CMV antigens. Some TCR beta chains (over 150 of them) were listed as cytomegalovirus-associated.

This chain connects TRBV29-1 to TRBJ1-1, with unresolved D. The sequencing input was PBMCs. This sequence originates from a woman under 30 in good health and CMV-seronegative. This CDR3 is CSQIRPRGVDTEAFF. DNA of the CDR3: TGCAGCCAGATTCGGCCACGTGGAGTTGACACTGAAGCTTTCTTT.